This T cell receptor (beta chain) was observed in a study of T cell responses to AZD1222 COVID-19 vaccine. Study context: Combined were second doses at about 4 or about 12 weeks.

Notes on the study in general: White British donors predominated, females outnumbered males, and clonal diversity was possibly underestimated. Spike regions recognized by vaccine-associated CD4 TCRs spanned the protein, led by 160-218 and 743-854.

Measured with immunoSEQ multiplex PCR; TCRdb has only the in-frame clones, and not every one. The sample gives some 120,000 clones, 80% to 90% of which show up once; around 9.6% is in the top ten. CDR3 length equals 14 residues. CDR1 is SGHTA and CDR2 is FQGTGA in the germline V gene. V was pared by 1 base and J by 4 bases, with 7 bases between. This clone appeared a single time. Its antigen remains unknown. The sequence was obtained from an adult in good health. Sequences were derived from peripheral blood, sampled on day 0 of AZD1222 vaccination. The V and J genes are TRBV7-3 and TRBJ2-2, with D hard to call. The CDR3 nucleotides read TGTGCCAGCAGCTTAATGGCCACCACCGGGGAGCTGTTTTTT. This sequence encodes CASSLMATTGELFF. The whole variable domain, filled in from reference TRBV7-3 and TRBJ2-2, reads GAGVSQTPSNKVTEKGKYVELRCDPISGHTALYWYRQSLGQGPEFLIYFQGTGAADDSGLPNDRFFAVRPEGSVSTLKIQRTERGDSAVYLCASSLMATTGELFFGEGSRLTVL.